The 21 T cell receptor beta chains given below trace back to one sample, sequenced in a study of T-cell reconstitution after alpha-beta-depleted transplantation in children. Preparation of the TCRbeta library used unique molecular identifiers. One entry per CDR3 protein results from TCRdb running MiXCR on the PCR reads. Of 400,000 to 450,000 distinct CDR3 sequences listed, roughly 43% are singletons. Sequencing used PBMCs, obtained before TCRalphabeta/CD19-depleted stem cell transplant. All receptors come from a girl aged 2-9 years with aplastic anemia, due to receive a stem cell transplant.

This clonotype was picked up many times. The V and J genes are TRBV7-9 and TRBJ2-7; D remains unclear. This CDR3 spans 12 amino acids. Trimming left V 5 bases short and J 2 bases short, with 7 bases between. Germline V lookup: CDR1 SEHNR, CDR2 FQNEAQ (reference sequence). The CDR3 DNA reads as TGTGCCAGCAGCCCCACTGCCTACGAGCAGTACTTC. Translation gives CASSPTAYEQYF. Full variable domain (rest looked up from reference TRBV7-9 and TRBJ2-7): DTGVSQNPRHKITKRGQNVTFRCDPISEHNRLYWYRQTLGQGPEFLTYFQNEAQLEKSRLLSDRFSAERPKGSFSTLEIQRTEQGDSAMYLCASSPTAYEQYFGPGTRLTVT.

The sample holds a few counts of this clonotype. V gene TRBV20-1 combines with J gene TRBJ1-3; tentative D call: TRBD1 (6 bases). Between the trimmed V and J ends, which lost 2 bases and 4 bases, there was a span of 12 bases. CDR3 length equals 14 residues. CDR1 and CDR2 from the germline V gene are DFQATT and SNEGSKA (reference sequence). This chain's CDR3 is CSARQTGQGNTIYF. CDR3 DNA sequence: TGCAGTGCTAGACAAACAGGGCAAGGAAACACCATATATTTT.

This clonotype has just a few counts. J is TRBJ1-2 and V is TRBV28, with D possibly being TRBD1 (6 bases). Looked up from germline, CDR1 is MDHEN and CDR2 is SYDVKM. The length of the CDR3 is 16 residues. The V and J ends lost 4 bases and 4 bases respectively, with 19 bases between them. The DNA of the CDR3 is TGTGCCAGCAGTTCTCCTCAGACACAGGGCAGCTATGGCTACACCTTC. Translated, it gives CASSSPQTQGSYGYTF.

As concerns this clonotype: This may be a read error, as it is one base from a much larger clone. The gene calls are TRBV7-7 and TRBJ2-3, with 14 bases lining up with TRBD2. CDR3 length equals 16 residues. In germline, CDR1 is SSHAT, CDR2 FNYEAQ (reference sequence). CDR3 protein: CASSFGTSGSADTQYF. The CDR3 DNA sequence: TGTGCTAGCAGCTTCGGGACTAGCGGGAGCGCAGATACGCAGTATTTT.

The V and J genes are TRBV9 and TRBJ1-1; tentatively, D is TRBD1 (6 bases). V was pared by 0 bases and J by 0 bases, with 12 bases between. Germline-derived CDR1 and CDR2 are SGDLS and YYNGEE. The CDR3 consists of 16 residues. CDR3 DNA sequence: TGTGCCAGCAGCGTAGGACAGGAGCTCATGAACACTGAAGCTTTCTTT. The encoded protein is CASSVGQELMNTEAFF. Drawing the rest from reference TRBV9 and TRBJ1-1, the complete variable domain is DSGVTQTPKHLITATGQRVTLRCSPRSGDLSVYWYQQSLDQGLQFLIQYYNGEERAKGNILERFSAQQFPDLHSELNLSSLELGDSALYFCASSVGQELMNTEAFFGQGTRLTVV.

The chain links TRBV7-9 to TRBJ2-7; tentative D call: TRBD2 (7 bases). V lost 2 bases and J lost 7, with 21 bases in between. The CDR3 totals 16 residues. Germline CDR1 is SEHNR and CDR2 is FQNEAQ (reference sequence). The CDR3 DNA reads TGTGCCAGCAGCTTACGCCCCGGGGAGGGGGGGCTGGAGCAGTACTTC. Translation: CASSLRPGEGGLEQYF.

This clonotype is a singleton in its sample. CDR3 loop: CASSWQDRATDTQYF. The CDR3 nucleotides read TGTGCCAGCAGTTGGCAGGACAGGGCCACAGATACGCAGTATTTT. V is TRBV27 and J is TRBJ2-3, with 8 positions matching TRBD1. The V segment lost 4 bases and the J segment 2 bases; nucleotides outside the gene matches: 5. There are 15 residues in the CDR3. Germline V gives CDR1 MNHEY, CDR2 SMNVEV (reference sequence).

The table lists this clonotype with a count of one. This chain uses TRBV7-3 with TRBJ2-2, with 9 bases identical to TRBD1. Trimming took 5 bases from V and 7 from J; bases not matched to a gene: 5. Germline CDR1 and CDR2: SGHTA and FQGTGA. This CDR3 contains 14 residues. CDR3 residues: CASSQQGANGELFF. The CDR3 DNA sequence: TGTGCCAGCAGCCAACAGGGGGCAAACGGGGAGCTGTTTTTT.

This clonotype came up many times. The chain has TRBV20-1 and TRBJ2-7; D not certain. V lost 5 bases, J lost 6 bases, and 20 bases lay in between. The CDR3 loop spans 14 amino acids. In germline, CDR1 is DFQATT, CDR2 SNEGSKA (reference sequence). The CDR3 protein is CSAYQAPHSAEQYF. The DNA of the CDR3 is TGCAGTGCTTACCAAGCCCCACACTCCGCCGAGCAGTACTTC.

The chain joins TRBV9 to TRBJ1-1; tentatively, D is TRBD1 (5 bases). CDR1 SGDLS and CDR2 YYNGEE come from the germline V gene. Trimming pared 0 bases from V and 0 bases from J, leaving 18 bases between. The CDR3 has 18 residues. The CDR3 DNA follows: TGTGCCAGCAGCGTAGCGCCGCGGGACCTACTCATGAACACTGAAGCTTTCTTT. Its protein is CASSVAPRDLLMNTEAFF.

This chain links TRBV28 with TRBJ2-1; the match to TRBD2 covers 7 bases. CDR1 and CDR2 (germline): MDHEN, SYDVKM. J was trimmed by 15 bases and V by 4 bases; bases with no gene match: 6. The CDR3 spans 11 residues. CDR3: CASSSGTIRFF. As DNA, the CDR3 is TGTGCCAGCAGTTCAGGGACTATCCGGTTCTTC. Full variable domain (remainder filled in from reference TRBV28 and TRBJ2-1): DVKVTQSSRYLVKRTGEKVFLECVQDMDHENMFWYRQDPGLGLRLIYFSYDVKMKEKGDIPEGYSVSREKKERFSLILESASTNQTSMYLCASSSGTIRFFGPGTRLTVL.

This rearrangement joins TRBV5-1 to TRBJ2-3; 11 nucleotides agree with TRBD2. J gave up 7 bases and V 1 base, and 14 bases lay outside the gene matches. CDR3 length: 18 residues. The germline V gene has CDR1 SGHRS and CDR2 YFSETQ. Here the CDR3 reads CASSLPLEPSGGKNTQYF. The CDR3 nucleotides are TGCGCCAGCAGCTTGCCTCTAGAGCCTAGCGGGGGGAAAAATACGCAGTATTTT.

This clonotype was observed at least ten times. The genes are TRBV29-1 and TRBJ1-1, with TRBD1 as a possible D gene (5 bases). The CDR3 is 13 residues long. Trimming left V 6 bases short and J 0 bases short, with 11 bases between. The germline CDR1 and CDR2 sequences are SQVTM and ANQGSEA. The CDR3 DNA is TGCAGCGTCTGGGGGGAGATGAACACTGAAGCTTTCTTT. Translation gives CSVWGEMNTEAFF.

This sequence joins TRBV30 and TRBJ1-1; the match to TRBD1 covers 8 bases. V gave up 7 bases and J gave up 7 bases; unmatched junction bases: 5. The germline V gene encodes CDR1 GTSNPN and CDR2 SVGIG (reference sequence). The CDR3 has 11 residues. The CDR3 protein is CAFDRGNEAFF. CDR3 nucleotides: TGTGCCTTCGACAGGGGTAATGAAGCTTTCTTT.

The chain joins TRBV6-5 to TRBJ2-1; unclear D gene. Germline CDR1 and CDR2: MNHEY and SVGAGI. V was trimmed by 2 bases and J by 0 bases, leaving 8 bases between them. The CDR3 length is 15 residues. DNA of the CDR3: TGTGCCAGCAGTTACGGCAGCAGCTCCTACAATGAGCAGTTCTTC. Its translation is CASSYGSSSYNEQFF.

This clonotype was found a few times. The chain uses TRBV5-1 and TRBJ2-3; TRBD2 aligns across 9 bases. The germline gives CDR1 SGHRS, CDR2 YFSETQ. V shed 0 bases, J shed 7 bases, and the junction held 9 bases outside the gene matches. CDR3 length: 16 residues. CDR3 region: CASSLAASGTGNTQYF. The CDR3 DNA is TGCGCCAGCAGCTTGGCAGCTAGCGGGACTGGGAATACGCAGTATTTT.

The chain employs TRBV5-1 and TRBJ1-3; a possible D gene is TRBD1 (5 bases). V lost 0 bases, J lost 9 bases, and 7 bases lay in between. The CDR3 totals 12 residues. The germline V gene has CDR1 SGHRS and CDR2 YFSETQ. The CDR3 loop is CASSLEGRTIYF. The CDR3 DNA follows: TGCGCCAGCAGCTTGGAGGGGCGCACCATATATTTT.

The chain links TRBV18 to TRBJ2-5; 7 bases align to TRBD2. Trimming took 0 bases from V and 2 from J; bases not matched to a gene: 3. CDR1 and CDR2 (germline): KGHSH, LQKENI. The CDR3 contains 15 residues. CDR3 protein: CASSPPASGQETQYF. The CDR3, as DNA: TGTGCCAGCTCACCACCGGCTAGCGGACAAGAGACCCAGTACTTC.

This clonotype was detected only a few times. V gene TRBV7-9 combines with J gene TRBJ1-5; D uncertain. The germline V gene encodes CDR1 SEHNR and CDR2 FQNEAQ (reference sequence). Trimming left V 5 bases short and J 0 bases short, with 14 bases between. The CDR3 contains 16 residues. DNA of the CDR3: TGTGCCAGCAGCCTAGACGAGGGATATAGCAATCAGCCCCAGCATTTT. It translates to CASSLDEGYSNQPQHF.

The gene calls are TRBV18 and TRBJ2-7; D gene ambiguous. CDR3 length equals 13 residues. Germline CDR1 and CDR2: KGHSH and LQKENI. Trimming took off 8 bases at V and 6 bases at J, with 17 bases between the two ends. In nucleotides, the CDR3 is TGTGCCAGCGTAACGTCACTGGGGTCCGAGCAGTACTTC. It codes for CASVTSLGSEQYF.

This chain uses TRBV12-3 or TRBV12-4 with TRBJ2-7, with D perhaps matching TRBD2 (6 bases). CDR3 length: 12 residues. Trimming took 9 bases from V and 6 from J, leaving 15 bases between them. For the CDR3, the DNA is TGTGCCAGTGACGGAGCAGCGGGCGAGCAGTACTTC. This translates into CASDGAAGEQYF.